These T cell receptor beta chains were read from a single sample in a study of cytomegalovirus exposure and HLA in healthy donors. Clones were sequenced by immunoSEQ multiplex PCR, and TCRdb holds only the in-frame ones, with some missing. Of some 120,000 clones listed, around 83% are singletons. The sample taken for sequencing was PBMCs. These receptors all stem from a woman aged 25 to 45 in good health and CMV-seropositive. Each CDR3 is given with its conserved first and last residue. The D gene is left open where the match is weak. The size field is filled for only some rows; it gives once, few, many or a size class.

TGTGCCAGCAGTCCCCGGACTAGCGGTGACACAGATACGCAGTATTTT	CASSPRTSGDTDTQYF	TRBV27	TRBJ2-3	TRBD2	few
TGTGCCAGCAGCTTAATGGGGGGACAGTATAATTCACCCCTCCACTTT	CASSLMGGQYNSPLHF	TRBV11-2	TRBJ1-6	TRBD1	.
TGTGCCAGCAGCGTAGAACCCGGGGTAGAGACCCAGTACTTC	CASSVEPGVETQYF	TRBV9	TRBJ2-5	.	once
TGTGCCAGCAGCCCCACAGGCCAATACAATGAGCAGTTCTTC	CASSPTGQYNEQFF	TRBV9	TRBJ2-1	.	.
TGTGCCTGGAGTGTACAGGGGGCTCGGCAGTACTTC	CAWSVQGARQYF	TRBV30	TRBJ2-7	TRBD1	.
TGTGCCAGCAGCTTCTCCGGGACAGTCTACGAGCAGTACTTC	CASSFSGTVYEQYF	TRBV5-4	TRBJ2-7	TRBD1	.
TGTGCCTCCGGACAGGGTGACTATGGCTACACCTTC	CASGQGDYGYTF	TRBV28	TRBJ1-2	TRBD1	.
TGCGCCAGCAGCCAAATGGGACTAGCGGGGGGCACAGATACGCAGTATTTT	CASSQMGLAGGTDTQYF	TRBV4-1	TRBJ2-3	TRBD2	.
TGTGCCAGCAGCGTAGGACAGGGACAGGGATACGAGCAGTACTTC	CASSVGQGQGYEQYF	TRBV9	TRBJ2-7	TRBD1	.
TGTGCCATCAGTGAGTTTGAGGACTACACCTTC	CAISEFEDYTF	TRBV10-3	TRBJ1-2	.	once
TGCGCCAGCAGCCAAGAGGGAGGAAACAGGCGGCCCCAGCATTTT	CASSQEGGNRRPQHF	TRBV4-1	TRBJ1-5	.	once
TGTGCCAGCAGTGAAGGGGCCGGCCTGTTAGCCCAGCATTTT	CASSEGAGLLAQHF	TRBV2	TRBJ1-5	.	.
TGCGCCAGCAGCTCCCTTAGCGGCAGGGCCCTAGGGACAGATACGCAGTATTTT	CASSSLSGRALGTDTQYF	TRBV5-1	TRBJ2-3	.	.
TGTGCCAGTAGTACCCTAGACAGGGTGAGTGGCTACACCTTC	CASSTLDRVSGYTF	TRBV19	TRBJ1-2	TRBD1	once
TGTGCCAGCAGTTTGGCCGGGGTGAGCTCCTACGAGCAGTACTTC	CASSLAGVSSYEQYF	TRBV27	TRBJ2-7	.	.
TGCGCCAGCAGCAGCACAGGGAACACCGGGGAGCTGTTTTTT	CASSSTGNTGELFF	TRBV5-1	TRBJ2-2	.	.
TGTGCCTGGAGTGGGTTGGAGCGGCGTGCTAATGAGCAGTTCTTC	CAWSGLERRANEQFF	TRBV30	TRBJ2-1	.	.
TGCGCCAGCAGCTTGGCAAAGACGGCGGCTTACGAGCAGTACTTC	CASSLAKTAAYEQYF	TRBV5-1	TRBJ2-7	.	.
TGTGCCATCAGTGAAGCCTCCCTGAGAGGGCGGGGTTACACCGGGGAGCTGTTTTTT	CAISEASLRGRGYTGELFF	TRBV10-3	TRBJ2-2	.	once
TGTGCCAGCAAGGGACAGGGTCAGAGAGAGCAGTACTTC	CASKGQGQREQYF	TRBV6-1	TRBJ2-7	TRBD1	.
TGTGCCAGCAGTGGCGGACAGAACACTGAAGCTTTCTTT	CASSGGQNTEAFF	TRBV2	TRBJ1-1	.	.
TGTGCCAGCAGCTCCTCCCCCAGCGGGAGCTACAATGAGCAGTTCTTC	CASSSSPSGSYNEQFF	TRBV11-2	TRBJ2-1	TRBD2	.
TGTGCCATCAGCGACACAGGGAGAGGTGACACTGAAGCTTTCTTT	CAISDTGRGDTEAFF	TRBV10-3	TRBJ1-1	.	.
TGCGCCAGCAGCTTGGCGGGCCAGGGGATCAATGAAAAACTGTTTTTT	CASSLAGQGINEKLFF	TRBV5-1	TRBJ1-4	.	.
TGTGCCAGCAGTTGGAGAGCGAACACTGAAGCTTTCTTT	CASSWRANTEAFF	TRBV6-6	TRBJ1-1	.	.
TGTGCCAGCGAAGGGGAACTCTTCTACACTGAAGCTTTCTTT	CASEGELFYTEAFF	TRBV28	TRBJ1-1	.	.
TGTGCCAGCAGCTATGGACAGGTCGAAAAACTGTTTTTT	CASSYGQVEKLFF	TRBV7-6	TRBJ1-4	TRBD1	.
TGCGCCAGCAGCGCCAGCCCAGGGGAAGCGCAGTTCTTC	CASSASPGEAQFF	TRBV5-1	TRBJ2-1	.	.
TGTGCCAGCAGCTTGCGGGAGGGCCGGGTGCGCAATGAGCAGTTCTTC	CASSLREGRVRNEQFF	TRBV11-2	TRBJ2-1	TRBD2	.
TGTGCCAGCAGTTTATATGACACAGGGAGAGGCGGCTACACCTTC	CASSLYDTGRGGYTF	TRBV28	TRBJ1-2	.	.